These 23 T cell receptor beta chains came from one sample sequenced in a study of cytomegalovirus exposure and HLA in healthy donors. The primer mix had 60 Vbeta and 13 Jbeta primers. Repertoires were generated with immunoSEQ multiplex PCR, while TCRdb's copy carries only in-frame clones and drops some. The sample shows 95,000 to 150,000 clones, approximately 79% of them seen only once. Sequenced input: PBMCs. The source of these receptors is a young man in good health and CMV-seronegative.

The chain links TRBV2 to TRBJ2-5; 8 nucleotides align to TRBD2. Trimming removed 6 bases from V and 7 bases from J; junction bases left unmatched: 10. This CDR3 is 14 amino acids long. Looked up from germline, CDR1 is SNHLY and CDR2 is FYNNEI. CDR3 sequence reads: CASSVLAAPRTQYF. The CDR3 coding sequence is TGTGCCAGCAGCGTACTAGCGGCCCCCCGGACCCAGTACTTC.

This clone was observed a handful of times. The rearrangement uses TRBV7-9 and TRBJ1-4; TRBD1 might be the D (6 bases). Germline V gene lookup returns CDR1 SEHNR and CDR2 FQNEAQ (reference sequence). This CDR3 contains 15 residues. Trimming cost V 4 bases and J 2 bases, with 11 bases left between them. The CDR3 sequence is CASSSQGYTNEKLFF. The CDR3 DNA is TGTGCCAGCAGCTCACAGGGATATACTAATGAAAAACTGTTTTTT.

This rearrangement joins TRBV30 to TRBJ1-5; 7 nucleotides agree with TRBD1. With 5 bases clipped from V and 6 bases from J, the junction kept 10 bases outside the gene matches. Germline CDR1 and CDR2: GTSNPN and SVGIG (reference sequence). The CDR3 is 14 residues long. CDR3: CAWDTGDFGQPQHF. CDR3 coding DNA: TGTGCCTGGGATACAGGGGACTTTGGTCAGCCCCAGCATTTT.

In nucleotides, the CDR3 is TGCGCCAGCAGCCAAGGGGGACTCGCAGCTTATAATTCACCCCTCCACTTT. Its translation is CASSQGGLAAYNSPLHF. V gene TRBV4-1 combines with J gene TRBJ1-6; tentatively, D is TRBD1 (5 bases). V shed 1 base and J shed 4 bases, with 14 bases lying between them. The CDR3 is 17 amino acids. Germline CDR1 is MGHRA and CDR2 is YSYEKL.

The CDR3 bases are TGTGCCAGCAGTCGACGACAGGGGGGTGATGGCTACACCTTC. Its protein product is CASSRRQGGDGYTF. The chain links TRBV6-5 to TRBJ1-2; TRBD1 agrees at 9 bases. The ends lost 5 bases at V and 6 bases at J; junction bases unmatched: 7. CDR3 size: 14 residues. Germline V lookup: CDR1 MNHEY, CDR2 SVGAGI.

The chain joins TRBV28 to TRBJ1-1, with 8 bases that match TRBD1. CDR1 is MDHEN, CDR2 SYDVKM, per germline. J lost 4 bases, V lost 6 bases, and 4 bases had no gene match. CDR3 length: 13 amino acids. The CDR3 DNA reads TGTGCCAGCAGCATCGGGACAGGCACTGAAGCTTTCTTT. Its protein product is CASSIGTGTEAFF.

The chain employs TRBV9 and TRBJ2-3; D uncertain. Germline V CDR1 and CDR2: SGDLS, YYNGEE. The CDR3 is 16 residues long. Trimming took off 0 bases at V and 5 bases at J, with 16 bases between the two ends. The CDR3 nucleotides read TGTGCCAGCAGCGTAGCTTGGCTACCGAGGAGAGATACGCAGTATTTT. Its protein is CASSVAWLPRRDTQYF.

The gene calls are TRBV7-2 and TRBJ1-5; D might be TRBD1 (6 bases). Germline lookup yields CDR1 SGHTA and CDR2 FQGNSA. The V end lost 5 bases, the J end lost 0 bases, and 20 bases lay between the germline ends. This CDR3 region has 18 residues. The CDR3 coding sequence is TGTGCCAGCAGCATCCGGGACACATTGAAATATAGCAATCAGCCCCAGCATTTT. Its protein product is CASSIRDTLKYSNQPQHF. The full variable domain, its missing parts supplied by reference TRBV7-2 and TRBJ1-5, is GAGVSQSPSNKVTEKGKDVELRCDPISGHTALYWYRQSLGQGLEFLIYFQGNSAPDKSGLPSDRFSAERTGGSVSTLTIQRTQQEDSAVYLCASSIRDTLKYSNQPQHFGDGTRLSIL.

The chain combines TRBV7-3 with TRBJ1-2, with 9 bases that match TRBD1. The germline V gene has CDR1 SGHTA and CDR2 FQGTGA. The CDR3 has 15 residues. V gave up 0 bases and J gave up 4 bases; unmatched junction bases: 3. The CDR3 here is CASSLTGQGGYGYTF. For the CDR3, the DNA is TGTGCCAGCAGCTTAACGGGACAGGGCGGCTATGGCTACACCTTC. Looking up the rest from reference TRBV7-3 and TRBJ1-2 gives the full variable domain: GAGVSQTPSNKVTEKGKYVELRCDPISGHTALYWYRQSLGQGPEFLIYFQGTGAADDSGLPNDRFFAVRPEGSVSTLKIQRTERGDSAVYLCASSLTGQGGYGYTFGSGTRLTVV.

This clone was found a few times. Sequence at one end of the junction differs from germline and may be a read error. The V gene is TRBV7-9, the J gene TRBJ2-1, with 9 nucleotides matching TRBD1. Looked up from germline, CDR1 is SEHNR and CDR2 is FQNEAQ (reference sequence). The CDR3 totals 13 residues. This CDR3 is CSSSITGGSEQFF. CDR3 DNA: TGTTCCAGCAGCATAACAGGGGGCAGTGAGCAGTTCTTC.

This rearrangement joins TRBV6-6 to TRBJ1-1, with 8 positions matching TRBD1. The CDR3 totals 15 residues. V shed 7 bases and J 10 bases; nucleotides not matched to a gene: 17. Germline lookup yields CDR1 MNHNY and CDR2 SVGAGI (reference sequence). CDR3 DNA: TGTGCCAGCACCCAACAACAGGGGGTTTACTGGTTAGCTTTCTTT. This sequence encodes CASTQQQGVYWLAFF.

The rearrangement links TRBV7-8 to TRBJ2-1; 8 nucleotides align to TRBD1. This CDR3 is 17 amino acids long. The ends lost 1 base at V and 6 bases at J; junction bases unmatched: 11. The V gene's germline CDR1 is SGHVS and CDR2 FQNEAQ. CDR3 sequence reads: CASSLVPGTGWGNEQFF. DNA of the CDR3: TGTGCCAGCAGCTTAGTCCCCGGGACAGGATGGGGCAATGAGCAGTTCTTC.

The V and J genes are TRBV28 and TRBJ2-7; D is perhaps TRBD2 (6 bases). CDR3 length: 14 residues. The germline CDR1 and CDR2 sequences are MDHEN and SYDVKM. Trimming cost V 3 bases and J 5 bases, with 14 bases left between them. In DNA form, the CDR3 reads TGTGCCAGCAGTTTGGGGGGTACCCGCCACGAGCAGTACTTC. Its protein product is CASSLGGTRHEQYF.

Here the CDR3 reads CATSVRQGKLFF. The CDR3 DNA reads as TGTGCCACCAGCGTTCGACAGGGGAAACTGTTTTTT. The chain is built from TRBV15 and TRBJ1-4, with 8 positions matching TRBD1. V lost 5 bases to trimming and J lost 11 bases; unmatched junction nucleotides: 4. The CDR3 length is 12 residues. From germline, CDR1 is LNHNV and CDR2 YYDKDF (reference sequence).

The chain recombines TRBV5-1 with TRBJ1-1, with 11 bases matching TRBD1. J gave up 5 bases and V 1 base, and 7 bases lay outside the gene matches. Germline loops: CDR1 SGHRS, CDR2 YFSETQ. This CDR3 is 16 amino acids long. The CDR3 coding sequence is TGCGCCAGCAGCTTGTCCGGGACAGGGGGGTTGACTGAAGCTTTCTTT. Protein sequence: CASSLSGTGGLTEAFF. The full variable domain, in which reference TRBV5-1 and TRBJ1-1 provide the parts outside the CDR3, is KAGVTQTPRYLIKTRGQQVTLSCSPISGHRSVSWYQQTPGQGLQFLFEYFSETQRNKGNFPGRFSGRQFSNSRSEMNVSTLELGDSALYLCASSLSGTGGLTEAFFGQGTRLTVV.

The chain combines TRBV5-1 with TRBJ1-1, with D unclear. This CDR3 contains 14 residues. Deletions cut 5 bases from V and 1 base from J, with 12 bases between. CDR1 is SGHRS, CDR2 YFSETQ, per germline. This chain's CDR3 is CASSWLGGNTEAFF. For the CDR3, the DNA is TGCGCCAGCAGTTGGCTAGGCGGGAACACTGAAGCTTTCTTT.

This clone has just one count. The chain carries TRBV11-3 and TRBJ2-3; D not certain. The germline V gene encodes CDR1 SGHNT and CDR2 YENEEA. Trimming stripped 0 bases from V and 0 bases from J, with 4 bases between. The CDR3 runs to 14 residues. The CDR3: CASSLDRSTDTQYF. The CDR3 nucleotides are TGTGCCAGCAGCTTAGACCGTAGCACAGATACGCAGTATTTT.

This sequence joins TRBV11-2 and TRBJ2-7, with TRBD2 as a possible D gene (5 bases). This CDR3 contains 14 residues. Germline values: CDR1 SGHAT, CDR2 FQNNGV. Trimming removed 5 bases from V and 7 bases from J, with 18 bases in between. The CDR3 here is CASSNPLRVWEQYF. The CDR3, as DNA: TGTGCCAGCAGCAACCCCCTGAGGGTCTGGGAGCAGTACTTC.

The chain couples TRBV7-2 to TRBJ2-1, with D maybe TRBD2 (6 bases). The CDR3 covers 16 residues. V lost 3 bases to trimming and J lost 3 bases, with 15 bases between them. CDR1 SGHTA and CDR2 FQGNSA come from the germline V gene. The CDR3 bases are TGTGCCAGCAGCTTCAGCGGCGGGGAGTACTACAATGAGCAGTTCTTC. Translating gives CASSFSGGEYYNEQFF. The full variable domain, in which reference TRBV7-2 and TRBJ2-1 provide the parts outside the CDR3, is GAGVSQSPSNKVTEKGKDVELRCDPISGHTALYWYRQSLGQGLEFLIYFQGNSAPDKSGLPSDRFSAERTGGSVSTLTIQRTQQEDSAVYLCASSFSGGEYYNEQFFGPGTRLTVL.

The rearrangement joins TRBV9 to TRBJ1-2; TRBD1 matches 8 bases. The CDR3 has 16 amino acids. V lost 4 bases to trimming and J lost 4 bases; unmatched junction nucleotides: 12. Germline CDR1 reads SGDLS; CDR2 reads YYNGEE. In nucleotides, the CDR3 is TGTGCCAGCAGCCCTAGAGGGACAGGAGGTGGCTATGGCTACACCTTC. Its protein is CASSPRGTGGGYGYTF.

The gene calls are TRBV10-3 and TRBJ1-1; no reliable D call. CDR1 and CDR2 (germline): ENHRY, SYGVKD. The CDR3 covers 15 residues. V gave up 6 bases and J gave up 9 bases, with 23 bases separating them. CDR3 sequence: CAISPGPVAVDKAFF. CDR3 DNA sequence: TGTGCCATCAGCCCCGGCCCCGTCGCGGTAGATAAAGCTTTCTTT.

The J gene is TRBJ2-5, the V gene TRBV6-5; D call uncertain. This CDR3 spans 11 amino acids. Germline V gene lookup returns CDR1 MNHEY and CDR2 SVGAGI. V lost 5 bases and J lost 5, with 6 bases in between. The CDR3 sequence is CASSQRETQYF. The CDR3 DNA reads as TGTGCCAGCAGTCAGAGGGAGACCCAGTACTTC.

V usage is TRBV6-5 and J usage is TRBJ1-2; 8 nucleotides match TRBD1. The V segment lost 6 bases and the J segment 4 bases; nucleotides outside the gene matches: 7. The germline V gene encodes CDR1 MNHEY and CDR2 SVGAGI. The length of the CDR3 is 14 residues. CDR3 sequence: CASSLGQGGYGYTF. Here the CDR3 DNA reads TGTGCCAGCAGCCTAGGACAGGGTGGCTATGGCTACACCTTC.